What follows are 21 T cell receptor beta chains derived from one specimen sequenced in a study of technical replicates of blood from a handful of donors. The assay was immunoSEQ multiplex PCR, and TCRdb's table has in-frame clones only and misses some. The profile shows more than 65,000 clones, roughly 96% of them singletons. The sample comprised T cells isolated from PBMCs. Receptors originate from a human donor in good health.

CDR3 in DNA: TGCGCCAGCAGCTATAACCCCCAGGGCCCCTATGGCTACACCTTC. This codes for CASSYNPQGPYGYTF. The genes are TRBV5-1 and TRBJ1-2; D is possibly TRBD1 (5 bases). The CDR3 has 15 residues. The V and J ends lost 3 bases and 4 bases respectively, with 16 bases between them. The V gene's germline CDR1 is SGHRS and CDR2 YFSETQ.

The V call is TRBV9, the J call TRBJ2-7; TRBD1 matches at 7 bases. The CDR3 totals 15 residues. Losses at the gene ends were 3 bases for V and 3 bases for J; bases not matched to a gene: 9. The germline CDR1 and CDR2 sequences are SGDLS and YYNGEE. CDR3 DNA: TGTGCCAGCAGCGCCGGAGAAACAGGGGACTACGAGCAGTACTTC. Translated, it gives CASSAGETGDYEQYF.

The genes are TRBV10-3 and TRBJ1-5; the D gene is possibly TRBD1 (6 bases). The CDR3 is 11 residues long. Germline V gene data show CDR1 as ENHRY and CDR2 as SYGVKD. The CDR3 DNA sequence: TGTTGCGGGGGCGCGATTGGGCCCCAGCATTTT. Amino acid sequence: CCGGAIGPQHF.

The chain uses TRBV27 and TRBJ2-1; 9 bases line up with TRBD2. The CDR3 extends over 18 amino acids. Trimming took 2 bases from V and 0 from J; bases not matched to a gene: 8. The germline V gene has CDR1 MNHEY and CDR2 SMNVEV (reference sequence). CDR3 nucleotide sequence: TGTGCCAGCAGTTTAGGGCTAGCGGGACCGATCTCCTACAATGAGCAGTTCTTC. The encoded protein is CASSLGLAGPISYNEQFF.

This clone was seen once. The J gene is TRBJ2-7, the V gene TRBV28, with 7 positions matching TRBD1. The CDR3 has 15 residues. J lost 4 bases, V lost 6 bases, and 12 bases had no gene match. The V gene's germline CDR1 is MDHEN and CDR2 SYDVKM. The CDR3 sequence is CASSPPGQQIYEQYF. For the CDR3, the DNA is TGTGCCAGCAGCCCCCCGGGACAGCAAATATACGAGCAGTACTTC.

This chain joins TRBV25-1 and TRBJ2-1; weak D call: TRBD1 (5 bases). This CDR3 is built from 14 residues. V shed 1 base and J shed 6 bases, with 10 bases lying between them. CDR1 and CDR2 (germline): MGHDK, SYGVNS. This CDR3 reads CASSEFGARNEQFF. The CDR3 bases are TGTGCCAGCAGTGAATTTGGGGCACGCAATGAGCAGTTCTTC.

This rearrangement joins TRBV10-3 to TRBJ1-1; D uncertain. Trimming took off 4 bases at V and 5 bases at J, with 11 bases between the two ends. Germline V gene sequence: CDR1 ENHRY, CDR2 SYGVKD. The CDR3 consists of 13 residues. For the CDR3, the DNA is TGTGCCATCAGTGTGTCTGGTGAGACTGAAGCTTTCTTT. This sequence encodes CAISVSGETEAFF.

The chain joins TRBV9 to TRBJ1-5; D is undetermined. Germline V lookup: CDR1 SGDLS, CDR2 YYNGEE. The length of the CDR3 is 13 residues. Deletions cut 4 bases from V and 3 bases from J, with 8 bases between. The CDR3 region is CASSLRVNQPQHF. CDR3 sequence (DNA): TGTGCCAGCAGCCTGCGGGTCAATCAGCCCCAGCATTTT.

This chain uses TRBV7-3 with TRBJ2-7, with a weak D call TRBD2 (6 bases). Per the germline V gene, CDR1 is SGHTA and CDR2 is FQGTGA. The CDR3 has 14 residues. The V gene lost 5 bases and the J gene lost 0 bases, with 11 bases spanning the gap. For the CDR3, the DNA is TGTGCCAGCAGCCAGGGACTGGGCTCCTACGAGCAGTACTTC. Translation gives CASSQGLGSYEQYF.

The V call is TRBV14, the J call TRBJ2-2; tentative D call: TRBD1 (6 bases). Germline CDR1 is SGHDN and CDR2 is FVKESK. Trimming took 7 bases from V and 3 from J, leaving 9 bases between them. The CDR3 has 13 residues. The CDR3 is CASKGQHTGELFF. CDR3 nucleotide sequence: TGTGCCAGCAAAGGACAGCACACCGGGGAGCTGTTTTTT.

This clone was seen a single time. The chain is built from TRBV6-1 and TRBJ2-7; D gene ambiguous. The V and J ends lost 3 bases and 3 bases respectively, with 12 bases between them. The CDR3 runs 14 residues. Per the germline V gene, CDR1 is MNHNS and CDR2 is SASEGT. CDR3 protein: CASSDNGRLYEQYF. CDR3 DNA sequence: TGTGCCAGCAGTGATAACGGCAGGCTCTACGAGCAGTACTTC.

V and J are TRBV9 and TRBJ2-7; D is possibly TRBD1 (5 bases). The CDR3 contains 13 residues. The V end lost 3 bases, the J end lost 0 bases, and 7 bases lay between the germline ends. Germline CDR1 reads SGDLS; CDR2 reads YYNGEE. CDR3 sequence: CASSGDSSYEQYF. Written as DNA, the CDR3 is TGTGCCAGCAGCGGCGACAGCTCCTACGAGCAGTACTTC. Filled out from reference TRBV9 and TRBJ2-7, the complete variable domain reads DSGVTQTPKHLITATGQRVTLRCSPRSGDLSVYWYQQSLDQGLQFLIQYYNGEERAKGNILERFSAQQFPDLHSELNLSSLELGDSALYFCASSGDSSYEQYFGPGTRLTVT.

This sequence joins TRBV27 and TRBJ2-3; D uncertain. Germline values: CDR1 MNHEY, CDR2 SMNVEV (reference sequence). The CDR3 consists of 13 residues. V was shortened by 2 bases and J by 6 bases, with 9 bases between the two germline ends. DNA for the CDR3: TGTGCCAGCAGTTTAGAATCCGCGGATACGCAGTATTTT. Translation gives CASSLESADTQYF.

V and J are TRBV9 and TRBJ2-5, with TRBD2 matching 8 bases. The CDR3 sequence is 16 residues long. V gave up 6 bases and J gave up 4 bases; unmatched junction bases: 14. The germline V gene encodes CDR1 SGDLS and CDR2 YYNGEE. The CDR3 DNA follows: TGTGCCAGCACCACGAGGGCGGGAGGTCGAAGAGAGACCCAGTACTTC. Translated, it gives CASTTRAGGRRETQYF.

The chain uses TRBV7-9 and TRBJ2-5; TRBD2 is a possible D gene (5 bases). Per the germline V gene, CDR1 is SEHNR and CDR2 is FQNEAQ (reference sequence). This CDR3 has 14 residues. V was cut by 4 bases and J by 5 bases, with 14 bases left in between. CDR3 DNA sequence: TGTGCCAGCAGCTCACTAGGGCACTCGGAGACCCAGTACTTC. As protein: CASSSLGHSETQYF.

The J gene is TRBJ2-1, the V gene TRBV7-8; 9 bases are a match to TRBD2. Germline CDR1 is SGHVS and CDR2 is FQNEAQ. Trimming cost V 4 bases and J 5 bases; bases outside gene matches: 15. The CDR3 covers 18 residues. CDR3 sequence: CASSSFGREGFWDNEQFF. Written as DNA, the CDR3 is TGTGCCAGCAGCTCCTTCGGGCGGGAGGGGTTTTGGGACAATGAGCAGTTCTTC.

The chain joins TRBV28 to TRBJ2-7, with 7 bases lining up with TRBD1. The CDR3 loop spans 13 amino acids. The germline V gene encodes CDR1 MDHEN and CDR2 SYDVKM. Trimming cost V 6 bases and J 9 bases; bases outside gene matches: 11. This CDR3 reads CASSPGQASLQYF. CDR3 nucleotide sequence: TGTGCCAGCAGCCCCGGACAGGCGTCCTTGCAGTACTTC.

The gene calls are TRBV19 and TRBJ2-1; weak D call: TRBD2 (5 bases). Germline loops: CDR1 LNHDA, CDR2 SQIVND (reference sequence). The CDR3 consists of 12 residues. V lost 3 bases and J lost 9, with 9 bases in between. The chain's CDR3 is CASSMEASEQFF. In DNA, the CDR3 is TGTGCCAGTAGTATGGAGGCGAGTGAGCAGTTCTTC.

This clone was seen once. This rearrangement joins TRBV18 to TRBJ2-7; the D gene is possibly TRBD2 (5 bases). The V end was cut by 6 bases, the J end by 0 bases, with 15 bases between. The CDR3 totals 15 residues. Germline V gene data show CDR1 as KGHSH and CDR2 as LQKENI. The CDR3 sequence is CASSALAGGSYEQYF. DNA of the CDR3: TGTGCCAGCTCGGCTCTGGCGGGCGGCTCCTACGAGCAGTACTTC.

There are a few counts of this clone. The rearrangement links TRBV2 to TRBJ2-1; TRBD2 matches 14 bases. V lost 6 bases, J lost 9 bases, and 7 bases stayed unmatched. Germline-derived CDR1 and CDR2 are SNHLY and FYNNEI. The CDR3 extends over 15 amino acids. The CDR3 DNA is TGTGCCAGCAGCAGACTAGCGGGAGGGATTGGTGAGCAGTTCTTC. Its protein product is CASSRLAGGIGEQFF.

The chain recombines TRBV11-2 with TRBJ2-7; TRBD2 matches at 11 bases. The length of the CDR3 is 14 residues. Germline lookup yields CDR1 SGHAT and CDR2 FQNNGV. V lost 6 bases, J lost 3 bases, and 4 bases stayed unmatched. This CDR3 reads CASRTSGDLYEQYF. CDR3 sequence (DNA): TGTGCCAGCAGGACTAGCGGGGACCTCTACGAGCAGTACTTC.